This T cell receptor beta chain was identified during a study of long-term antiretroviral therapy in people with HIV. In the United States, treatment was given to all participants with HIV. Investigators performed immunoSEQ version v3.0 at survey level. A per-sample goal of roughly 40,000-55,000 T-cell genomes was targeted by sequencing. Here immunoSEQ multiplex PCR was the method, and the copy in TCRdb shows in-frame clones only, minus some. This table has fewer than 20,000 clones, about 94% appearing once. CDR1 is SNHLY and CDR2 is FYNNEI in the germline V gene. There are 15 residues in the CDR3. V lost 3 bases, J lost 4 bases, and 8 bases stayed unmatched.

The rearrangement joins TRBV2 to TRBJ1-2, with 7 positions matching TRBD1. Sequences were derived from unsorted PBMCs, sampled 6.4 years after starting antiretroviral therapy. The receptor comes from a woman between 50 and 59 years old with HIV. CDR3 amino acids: CASSDRGQLFYGYTF. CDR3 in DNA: TGTGCCAGCAGTGATAGGGGACAGCTATTCTATGGCTACACCTTC. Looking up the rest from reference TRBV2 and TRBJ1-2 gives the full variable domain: EPEVTQTPSHQVTQMGQEVILRCVPISNHLYFYWYRQILGQKVEFLVSFYNNEISEKSEIFDDQFSVERPDGSNFTLKIRSTKLEDSAMYFCASSDRGQLFYGYTFGSGTRLTVV.